The 29 T cell receptor beta chains below were found in one sample sequenced in a study of monozygotic twins with inflammatory bowel disease. TCRdb re-called the 5' RACE reads and shows each CDR3 protein once, DNA omitted. In all, the sample yields roughly 300,000 distinct CDR3 sequences. Material: blood. These receptors were obtained from a human donor with ulcerative colitis or Crohn's disease, or a healthy co-twin of an affected twin (not recorded which).

V usage is TRBV6-2 or TRBV6-3 and J usage is TRBJ2-1; no DNA is available, so the TRBD2 call from TCRdb remains unchecked. The V gene's germline CDR1 is MNHEY and CDR2 SVGEGT. CDR3 size: 14 residues. The CDR3 reads CASRGLADYNEQFF.

The chain is built from TRBV4-2 and TRBJ2-7; the TCRdb call, TRBD1, lacks DNA for checking. The germline CDR1 and CDR2 sequences are LGHNA and YNFKEQ. The CDR3 runs to 15 residues. CDR3 region: CASSQFRDRSYEQYF.

The chain carries TRBV27 and TRBJ2-2; the D gene TCRdb calls, TRBD1, cannot be checked with no DNA. Germline V gene data show CDR1 as MNHEY and CDR2 as SMNVEV (reference sequence). This CDR3 contains 15 residues. CDR3 sequence: CASTRGQGLPGELFF.

The rearrangement joins TRBV5-1 to TRBJ1-2. This CDR3 spans 13 amino acids. The germline CDR1 and CDR2 sequences are SGHRS and YFSETQ. This CDR3 reads CASSVDGRYGYTF.

The chain has TRBV5-6 and TRBJ2-5; no DNA is available, so the TRBD2 call from TCRdb remains unchecked. CDR3 size: 15 residues. Germline V gene sequence: CDR1 SGHDT, CDR2 YYEEEE. The CDR3 sequence is CASSPTAGAGKTQYF.

This sequence joins TRBV10-2 and TRBJ2-3; the TCRdb call, TRBD2, lacks DNA for checking. The CDR3 length is 15 residues. CDR1 is WSHSY and CDR2 is SAAADI in the germline V gene. The CDR3 loop is CASSEYYSGTDTQYF.

The chain employs TRBV19 and TRBJ1-6; TCRdb reports TRBD1, a call that lacks DNA to check it against. Germline V CDR1 and CDR2: LNHDA, SQIVND (reference sequence). There are 15 residues in the CDR3. The CDR3 sequence: CASSATGLGNSPLHF.

This chain uses TRBV6-2 or TRBV6-3 with TRBJ1-1; the D call of TRBD1 rests on TCRdb alone, since no DNA is present to check it. Per the germline V gene, CDR1 is MNHEY and CDR2 is SVGEGT. There are 17 residues in the CDR3. This chain's CDR3 is CASSYWTPGTSNTEAFF.

This chain uses TRBV12-3 or TRBV12-4 with TRBJ2-7; TCRdb picks TRBD1, but there is no DNA to check that call. CDR3 length equals 15 residues. The CDR3 spells CASRLGTGGPYEQYF.

The chain combines TRBV5-1 with TRBJ2-1; TCRdb returns TRBD2, unconfirmable since there is no DNA. There are 16 residues in the CDR3. CDR1 and CDR2 (germline): SGHRS, YFSETQ. CDR3: CASSWTSGGTYNEQFF. Filled out from reference TRBV5-1 and TRBJ2-1, the complete variable domain reads KAGVTQTPRYLIKTRGQQVTLSCSPISGHRSVSWYQQTPGQGLQFLFEYFSETQRNKGNFPGRFSGRQFSNSRSEMNVSTLELGDSALYLCASSWTSGGTYNEQFFGPGTRLTVL.

V is TRBV11-2 and J is TRBJ2-2; the D call from TCRdb, TRBD2, cannot be confirmed without DNA. Germline loops: CDR1 SGHAT, CDR2 FQNNGV. This CDR3 comprises 18 residues. The CDR3 loop is CASTPRGAQRDYTGELFF.

This chain links TRBV28 with TRBJ2-1; TCRdb designates TRBD2, a call that cannot be tested without DNA. The germline CDR1 and CDR2 sequences are MDHEN and SYDVKM. The CDR3 totals 16 residues. The CDR3 sequence: CASSSAQTSGGTGQFF.

The V gene is TRBV15, the J gene TRBJ2-3; there is no DNA to check the TCRdb D call of TRBD1. CDR1 is LNHNV and CDR2 is YYDKDF in the germline V gene (reference sequence). The length of the CDR3 is 19 residues. CDR3 loop: CATSAPTGTPKGYTDTQYF.

V gene TRBV20-1 combines with J gene TRBJ1-2. Germline CDR1 DFQATT, CDR2 SNEGSKA (reference sequence). The length of the CDR3 is 13 residues. CDR3 loop: CSARIGRMKGYTF.

The V and J genes are TRBV24-1 and TRBJ2-1. This CDR3 has 15 amino acids. CDR1 KGHDR and CDR2 SFDVKD come from the germline V gene. The CDR3 loop reads CATSDLRGSYNEQFF.

The chain recombines TRBV20-1 with TRBJ2-1; the D gene TCRdb calls, TRBD2, cannot be checked with no DNA. CDR3 length: 15 amino acids. The germline V gene encodes CDR1 DFQATT and CDR2 SNEGSKA (reference sequence). CDR3 protein: CSARAGTSAYNEQFF.

This CDR3 is CASSTSRGVGYEQYF. J is TRBJ2-7 and V is TRBV11-2; TCRdb picks TRBD1, but there is no DNA to check that call. This CDR3 comprises 15 residues. Germline CDR1 is SGHAT and CDR2 is FQNNGV. The complete variable domain, with remaining parts taken from reference TRBV11-2 and TRBJ2-7, reads EAGVAQSPRYKIIEKRQSVAFWCNPISGHATLYWYQQILGQGPKLLIQFQNNGVVDDSQLPKDRFSAERLKGVDSTLKIQPAKLEDSAVYLCASSTSRGVGYEQYFGPGTRLTVT.

The chain employs TRBV5-1 and TRBJ2-1; TCRdb's assignment of TRBD1 cannot be checked, as there is no DNA. Per germline, CDR1 SGHRS and CDR2 YFSETQ. The CDR3 spans 13 residues. This CDR3 reads CASPGQGDHEQFF.

The genes are TRBV6-6 and TRBJ2-7; the TCRdb D gene call, TRBD1, has no DNA to confirm it. The CDR3 runs 14 residues. Germline CDR1 reads MNHNY; CDR2 reads SVGAGI (reference sequence). CDR3 loop: CASSYTGQNYEQYF.

J is TRBJ2-2 and V is TRBV7-2; TCRdb calls TRBD2, which cannot be checked without DNA. This CDR3 contains 16 residues. The germline gives CDR1 SGHTA, CDR2 FQGNSA. The CDR3 sequence is CASSLIAGTNTGELFF.

The V and J genes are TRBV27 and TRBJ1-6; TCRdb's D call of TRBD1 is untestable without DNA. The CDR3 sequence is 15 residues long. CDR1 and CDR2 (germline): MNHEY, SMNVEV (reference sequence). The CDR3 reads CASSLSLAGVSPLHF.

The gene calls are TRBV14 and TRBJ1-1; TCRdb names TRBD1, which stays unverified in the absence of DNA. CDR3 size: 15 residues. CDR1 SGHDN and CDR2 FVKESK come from the germline V gene. The CDR3: CASSQAIQGRSQAFF. Filled out from reference TRBV14 and TRBJ1-1, the complete variable domain reads EAGVTQFPSHSVIEKGQTVTLRCDPISGHDNLYWYRRVMGKEIKFLLHFVKESKQDESGMPNNRFLAERTGGTYSTLKVQPAELEDSGVYFCASSQAIQGRSQAFFGQGTRLTVV.

The chain employs TRBV10-2 and TRBJ2-3; the TRBD2 assignment by TCRdb is unverifiable without DNA. This CDR3 region has 13 residues. CDR1 and CDR2 (germline): WSHSY, SAAADI. CDR3 sequence: CASETPSGDTQYF.

The rearrangement joins TRBV5-6 to TRBJ1-2. The CDR3 spans 13 residues. The germline CDR1 and CDR2 sequences are SGHDT and YYEEEE. The CDR3 loop reads CASSFLDDYGYTF.

This chain links TRBV5-1 with TRBJ2-1. There are 13 residues in the CDR3. Germline V CDR1 and CDR2: SGHRS, YFSETQ. This CDR3 is CASRGSAGYEQFF.

This sequence joins TRBV5-1 and TRBJ2-1. Germline V gives CDR1 SGHRS, CDR2 YFSETQ. The CDR3 extends over 13 amino acids. The CDR3 sequence: CASTISSYNEQFF.

The rearrangement uses TRBV5-1 and TRBJ2-5. This CDR3 comprises 16 residues. Germline CDR1 SGHRS, CDR2 YFSETQ. CDR3 loop: CASSLRPATQRETQYF. Full variable domain (outside the CDR3, taken from reference TRBV5-1 and TRBJ2-5): KAGVTQTPRYLIKTRGQQVTLSCSPISGHRSVSWYQQTPGQGLQFLFEYFSETQRNKGNFPGRFSGRQFSNSRSEMNVSTLELGDSALYLCASSLRPATQRETQYFGPGTRLLVL.

The chain has TRBV11-2 and TRBJ2-7; TCRdb selects TRBD2, and the lack of DNA leaves this call unchecked. This CDR3 is built from 16 residues. Per germline, CDR1 SGHAT and CDR2 FQNNGV. CDR3 sequence reads: CASSLDLAGGRHEQYF. Full variable domain (remainder filled in from reference TRBV11-2 and TRBJ2-7): EAGVAQSPRYKIIEKRQSVAFWCNPISGHATLYWYQQILGQGPKLLIQFQNNGVVDDSQLPKDRFSAERLKGVDSTLKIQPAKLEDSAVYLCASSLDLAGGRHEQYFGPGTRLTVT.

The rearrangement links TRBV29-1 to TRBJ2-5. This CDR3 is 13 amino acids long. Germline assignment: CDR1 SQVTM and CDR2 ANQGSEA. The CDR3 loop is CSVGFSRQETQYF.